These T cell receptor beta chains were read from a single sample in a study of blood T cell repertoires in COVID-19. Data came from immunoSEQ multiplex PCR; TCRdb stores just in-frame clones and leaves some out. The repertoire includes about 360,000 clones, more than 75% of them detected once, and about 3% sits in the top ten. The sequenced sample was peripheral blood. The receptors were sampled from a human donor in a cohort sampled during active COVID-19. Both conserved end residues are part of each CDR3. The D gene is left open where the match is weak. A row's size may be missing; if present it is once, few, many or a size class.

V	length	J	size	D	DNA	CDR3
TRBV2	15	TRBJ2-1	-	-	TGTGCCAGCAGCCCCGGGACTTTCATCCCCAATGAGCAGTTCTTC	CASSPGTFIPNEQFF
TRBV29-1	11	TRBJ1-2	-	-	TGCAGCGTTGAGAAGGGGCATGGCTACACCTTC	CSVEKGHGYTF
TRBV2	14	TRBJ1-1	-	-	TGTGCCAGGGACCGGGGGGGTTTGAACACTGAAGCTTTCTTT	CARDRGGLNTEAFF
TRBV2	14	TRBJ2-5	-	-	TGTGCCAGCACGGGGTACAGGGTTCAAGAGACCCAGTACTTC	CASTGYRVQETQYF
TRBV19	16	TRBJ1-5	-	-	TGTGCCAGTAGTACCCTGGACAAGTATAGCAATCAGCCCCAGCATTTT	CASSTLDKYSNQPQHF
TRBV29-1	13	TRBJ2-1	-	TRBD2	TGCAGCGCTGCCGGGACTACCGACAATGAGCAGTTCTTC	CSAAGTTDNEQFF
TRBV5-4	13	TRBJ2-7	-	TRBD1	TGTGCCAGCAGCCGGGGACAGGGCTTGGAGCAGTACTTC	CASSRGQGLEQYF
TRBV27	14	TRBJ1-1	-	-	TGTGCCCGGGCTCGAGGAGGTGAGGACACTGAAGCTTTCTTT	CARARGGEDTEAFF
TRBV5-1	13	TRBJ1-2	-	TRBD1	TGCGCCAGCAGCTTGGACAGGGGCTATGGCTACACCTTC	CASSLDRGYGYTF
TRBV6-1	15	TRBJ2-2	-	-	TGTGCCAGCAGTGAAGGAGGATCGGACACCGGGGAGCTGTTTTTT	CASSEGGSDTGELFF
TRBV18	13	TRBJ2-3	-	-	TGTGCCAGCTCACCACGCGGAGGGCCGACGCAGTATTTT	CASSPRGGPTQYF
TRBV30	12	TRBJ1-4	-	TRBD1	TGTGCCTGGGGACAGGGGAATGAAAAACTGTTTTTT	CAWGQGNEKLFF
TRBV15	15	TRBJ1-1	few	-	TGTGCCACCAGCAGAGAACGGCGGGGGAACACTGAAGCTTTCTTT	CATSRERRGNTEAFF
TRBV5-4	17	TRBJ2-3	-	TRBD2	TGTGCCAGCAGCTTGGCCCTAGCGGGGGGGAACACAGATACGCAGTATTTT	CASSLALAGGNTDTQYF
TRBV5-1	15	TRBJ1-3	-	-	TGCGCCAGCAGCTGGCGAGGCGCGTCTGGAAACACCATATATTTT	CASSWRGASGNTIYF
TRBV28	12	TRBJ2-1	many	TRBD1	TGTGCCACACGGACAGGGGGAAATGAGCAGTTCTTC	CATRTGGNEQFF
TRBV4-1	17	TRBJ1-1	once	TRBD1	TGCGCCAGCAGCCAGGGGACAGGGAAAACGAGGAACACTGAAGCTTTCTTT	CASSQGTGKTRNTEAFF
TRBV7-6	19	TRBJ1-3	-	TRBD1	TGTGCCAGCAGCTTAAGTTCCGGGACAGGGACCAACTCTGGAAACACCATATATTTT	CASSLSSGTGTNSGNTIYF
TRBV19	13	TRBJ1-2	-	-	TGTGCCAGTATCGATCAGGGGAACTATGGCTACACCTTC	CASIDQGNYGYTF
TRBV18	17	TRBJ2-3	once	TRBD2	TGTGCCAGCTCACCAATGACTAGCGGGAGAGTCTCAGATACGCAGTATTTT	CASSPMTSGRVSDTQYF
TRBV4-1	18	TRBJ2-2	-	TRBD2	TGCGCCAGCAGCCAAGCCACCATAGCGGGGGGTAACACCGGGGAGCTGTTTTTT	CASSQATIAGGNTGELFF
TRBV24-1	15	TRBJ2-3	-	TRBD1	TGTGCCACCAGCGACAGGGCCCGGGGCACAGATACGCAGTATTTT	CATSDRARGTDTQYF
TRBV27	13	TRBJ1-1	-	-	TGTGCCAGCAGTTGGGGGCCCGCAACTGAAGCTTTCTTT	CASSWGPATEAFF
TRBV6-5	13	TRBJ1-2	-	-	TGTGCCAGCAGACCGACAGCTCCCTATGGCTACACCTTC	CASRPTAPYGYTF
TRBV20-1	11	TRBJ1-2	few	-	TGCAGTGCTCTCACATTTTATGGCTACACCTTC	CSALTFYGYTF
TRBV18	15	TRBJ2-1	-	TRBD2	TGTGCCAGCTCACCCCGTAGCGGGAGTCAAGATGAGCAGTTCTTC	CASSPRSGSQDEQFF